This entry concerns a single TCR beta chain. The antigen it recognizes is unknown. One base away there is no much larger clone; base qualities are not given. The entry originates in a study of blood T cell repertoires in COVID-19 (dated by TCRdb to 2019 to 2021). Study-wide context: Samples covering the acute and convalescent phases of COVID-19 were provided by collaborators in the United States, Italy and Spain. Deeply sampled blood TCRbeta repertoires from subjects exposed to, actively infected with, or recovered from COVID-19 were included in the dataset. The material from the prospective study consisted of cDNA or gDNA derived from T cells, B-cell-depleted T cells, or PBMCs. The sample metadata nearly always contained a de-identified subject ID, COVID-19 status, age in years and sex. Where HLA class I and class II types were available, the types were taken from metadata supplied by the sample provider, not from assay-based typing. The repertoires were released in a freely available public database intended as a resource for research on the immune response to SARS-CoV-2. The samples were drawn from two sources: the first 160 participants of the ongoing ImmuneRACE study, and fewer than 1,500 subjects contributed by 6 global collaborators.

TCRbeta CDR3 regions were amplified from genomic DNA by means of the immunoSEQ Assay, a bias-controlled multiplex PCR. In the original analysis: The number of nucleated cells in each sample was estimated by amplification of reference gene primers within the assay. Sequence reads were collapsed and filtered to measure the absolute abundance of every unique TCRbeta CDR3 rearrangement. For each sample, productive Simpson clonality was calculated as the square root of Simpson's diversity index across productive rearrangements. TCRdb limited this immuneACCESS table to in-frame rearrangements with V and J called. A share of clones is missing; checked studies link under half to unresolved V genes, and the rest is unexplained. D and trimming come from the DNA, and the V and J calls and clone size come from that table. Present in this sample are approximately 100,000 clones, nearly 90% of which were seen just once. In total, the top ten clones hold approximately 5% of the sample.

General findings and caveats noted by the study authors: Clinical and demographic metadata were provided uncurated, with the amount varying by source and participant.

The CDR3 starts with the cysteine, ends with the phenylalanine, and has 16 residues. Only the CDR3 region is kept as DNA, spanning 48 bases read in frame from base 1. V lost 3 bases and J lost 4 bases, and the count of bases not matched to a germline gene is 10. As encoded in the germline V gene, CDR1 is SGHDT while CDR2 is YYEEEE. Each collaborating institution followed its own protocols to collect whole blood in K2EDTA tubes. Collaborator samples were shipped for TCRbeta analysis as frozen whole blood, isolated PBMCs, or DNA extracted from either sample type. Sequenced material: peripheral blood. The TCR comes from a man between 65 and 85 years old with acute or convalescent COVID-19. The chain employs TRBV5-6 and TRBJ1-5, with 7 middle bases fitting TRBD1. The CDR3 loop reads CASSSQGVEGNQPQHF. The base sequence is TGTGCCAGCAGCTCTCAGGGGGTGGAGGGGAATCAGCCCCAGCATTTT.